Listed below are T cell receptor beta chains from one sample, sequenced in a study of CD8 T cells in ankylosing spondylitis. TCRdb fed the 5' RACE reads into MiXCR, producing one record per CDR3 protein. The data contain approximately 350,000 distinct CDR3 sequences, roughly 14% of them singletons. The sample comprised blood, either unsorted or a sorted T cell fraction (not recorded which). These receptors were taken from a male donor with ankylosing spondylitis or in good health (not recorded which). Each CDR3 is given with its conserved first and last residue. A D gene is named only where the DNA matches it firmly. The listing skips clone size in some rows; elsewhere it reads once, few, many or a size class.

length: 13; size: -; J: TRBJ2-2; D: -; V: TRBV10-3; CDR3: CAITATYTGELFF; DNA: TGTGCCATCACGGCGACTTACACCGGGGAGCTGTTTTTT
length: 13; size: few; J: TRBJ1-1; D: -; V: TRBV7-9; CDR3: CASSSTQGTEAFF; DNA: TGTGCCAGCAGCTCCACCCAAGGCACTGAAGCTTTCTTT
length: 14; size: -; J: TRBJ2-7; D: -; V: TRBV12-3/TRBV12-4; CDR3: CASRGSGHNYEQYF; DNA: TGTGCCAGCAGGGGGAGCGGACATAATTACGAGCAGTACTTC
length: 17; size: -; J: TRBJ2-7; D: TRBD1; V: TRBV27; CDR3: CASSLRPGTGTTYEQYF; DNA: TGTGCCAGCAGTTTACGCCCCGGGACAGGGACTACCTACGAGCAGTACTTC
length: 14; size: few; J: TRBJ2-1; D: -; V: TRBV27; CDR3: CASSSGQAYNEQFF; DNA: TGTGCCAGCAGTTCCGGGCAGGCGTACAATGAGCAGTTCTTC
length: 14; size: few; J: TRBJ1-6; D: -; V: TRBV7-2; CDR3: CASSLAANSSPLHF; DNA: TGTGCCAGCAGCTTAGCGGCGAACTCCTCACCCCTCCACTTT
length: 12; size: -; J: TRBJ1-1; D: TRBD1; V: TRBV7-7; CDR3: CASRRTGPEAFF; DNA: TGTGCCAGCAGACGGACAGGGCCTGAAGCTTTCTTT
length: 12; size: -; J: TRBJ1-4; D: -; V: TRBV5-1; CDR3: CASSGDNEKLFF; DNA: TGCGCCAGCTCGGGCGATAATGAAAAACTGTTTTTT
length: 14; size: -; J: TRBJ2-1; D: -; V: TRBV20-1; CDR3: CSSLVKNSYNEQFF; DNA: TGCAGTTCCCTGGTTAAAAACTCCTACAATGAGCAGTTCTTC
length: 17; size: few; J: TRBJ2-1; D: TRBD2; V: TRBV4-1; CDR3: CASSQARLAGGINEQFF; DNA: TGCGCCAGCAGCCAGGCTCGTCTAGCGGGGGGTATCAATGAGCAGTTCTTC
length: 10; size: few; J: TRBJ2-7; D: -; V: TRBV20-1; CDR3: CSAERDEQYF; DNA: TGCAGTGCGGAGAGGGACGAGCAGTACTTC
length: 16; size: few; J: TRBJ2-7; D: -; V: TRBV4-1; CDR3: CASSQDNQRSPYEQYF; DNA: TGCGCCAGCAGCCAAGATAACCAGCGGTCTCCCTACGAGCAGTACTTC
length: 11; size: many; J: TRBJ2-3; D: TRBD2; V: TRBV28; CDR3: CASDGEGTQYF; DNA: TGTGCCAGCGATGGGGAGGGTACGCAGTATTTT
length: 15; size: -; J: TRBJ1-6; D: TRBD1; V: TRBV3-1; CDR3: CASSQDWDRDSPLHF; DNA: TGTGCCAGCAGCCAAGACTGGGACAGAGATTCACCCCTCCACTTT
length: 15; size: many; J: TRBJ1-2; D: -; V: TRBV4-1; CDR3: CASSQDLGVVYGYTF; DNA: TGCGCCAGCAGCCAAGATCTTGGAGTTGTCTATGGCTACACCTTC
length: 14; size: few; J: TRBJ1-2; D: -; V: TRBV19; CDR3: CASTSSRAFYGYTF; DNA: TGTGCCAGTACATCGAGCAGGGCCTTCTATGGCTACACCTTC
length: 11; size: few; J: TRBJ2-7; D: -; V: TRBV2; CDR3: CASSFQPRLSF; DNA: TGTGCCAGCAGTTTTCAACCACGCCTATCCTTC
length: 14; size: few; J: TRBJ2-7; D: -; V: TRBV10-3; CDR3: CAISESRQAYEQYF; DNA: TGTGCCATCAGTGAGTCGAGACAGGCCTACGAGCAGTACTTC
length: 14; size: -; J: TRBJ1-1; D: -; V: TRBV7-2; CDR3: CASSRYLARTEAFF; DNA: TGTGCCAGCAGCCGTTACTTGGCTCGCACTGAAGCTTTCTTT
length: 15; size: once; J: TRBJ1-1; D: -; V: TRBV18; CDR3: CASSPDSGLRTQAFF; DNA: TGTGCCAGCTCACCGGATTCAGGGCTCAGAACCCAAGCTTTCTTT
length: 12; size: few; J: TRBJ2-3; D: TRBD2; V: TRBV7-6; CDR3: CASGTSGRPQYF; DNA: TGTGCCAGCGGGACTAGCGGGAGGCCGCAGTATTTT
length: 11; size: -; J: TRBJ2-3; D: -; V: TRBV2; CDR3: CASRAWETQYF; DNA: TGTGCCAGCAGAGCTTGGGAGACGCAGTATTTT
length: 14; size: few; J: TRBJ2-7; D: TRBD2; V: TRBV29-1; CDR3: CSVGQGRGSYEQYF; DNA: TGCAGCGTCGGGCAAGGGAGGGGTTCCTACGAGCAGTACTTC
length: 14; size: few; J: TRBJ2-1; D: -; V: TRBV7-2; CDR3: CASSLRQTSNEQFF; DNA: TGTGCCAGCAGCTTGAGACAGACTAGCAATGAGCAGTTCTTC
length: 14; size: few; J: TRBJ1-2; D: -; V: TRBV29-1; CDR3: CSAPGQGSNYGYTF; DNA: TGCAGCGCCCCGGGGCAGGGGAGTAACTATGGCTACACCTTC